These 21 T cell receptor beta chains originate from one sample sequenced in a study of T cells in Graves' hyperthyroidism and ophthalmopathy. Template material for amplifying TCR beta CDR3 regions consisted of RNA transcripts. With the HTBI primer set, the TCR CDR3 went through a first round of RT-PCR. TCRdb used MiXCR to reprocess the multiplex PCR reads, holding one entry per CDR3 protein. Of 25,000 to 30,000 distinct CDR3 sequences listed, roughly 46% were seen once; the top ten hold 10% to 13%. Sequencing input: blood. The receptor set was obtained from a woman in her 30s with Graves' hyperthyroidism.

This clonotype showed up many times. The chain couples TRBV28 to TRBJ1-5; possibly TRBD1 for D (5 bases). Germline-derived CDR1 and CDR2 are MDHEN and SYDVKM. V was trimmed by 3 bases and J by 5 bases, leaving 14 bases between them. CDR3 size: 15 residues. DNA of the CDR3: TGTGCCAGCAGTTTCTATGGCAGGGATTATCAGCCCCAGCATTTT. The encoded protein is CASSFYGRDYQPQHF.

The table lists this clonotype with many counts. V usage is TRBV19 and J usage is TRBJ2-2; 8 positions agree with TRBD2. The CDR3 runs to 16 residues. V shed 3 bases and J 9 bases; nucleotides not matched to a gene: 12. CDR1 is LNHDA, CDR2 SQIVND, per germline (reference sequence). The CDR3 loop reads CASSISAGAVLRELFF. For the CDR3, the DNA is TGTGCCAGTAGTATTTCAGCGGGAGCAGTGCTGCGGGAGCTGTTTTTT.

V usage is TRBV30 and J usage is TRBJ2-3; D perhaps matches TRBD2 (7 bases). The germline V gene has CDR1 GTSNPN and CDR2 SVGIG (reference sequence). Trimming cost V 2 bases and J 4 bases, with 16 bases left between them. There are 15 residues in the CDR3. This chain's CDR3 is CAWSLAAGDPDTQYF. The CDR3 coding sequence is TGTGCCTGGAGTCTAGCGGCAGGGGACCCAGATACGCAGTATTTT.

The table lists this clonotype with a few counts. The rearrangement links TRBV7-8 to TRBJ2-7; 7 nucleotides agree with TRBD2. This CDR3 region has 15 residues. Germline values: CDR1 SGHVS, CDR2 FQNEAQ. After removal of 2 bases from V and 6 bases from J, the junction contained 10 bases not matched to a gene. The DNA for the CDR3 is TGTGCCAGCAGCTTATTCCGCGGACTAGTTCGCGAGCAGTACTTC. It codes for CASSLFRGLVREQYF.

This clonotype was seen a single time. This chain joins TRBV29-1 and TRBJ2-7; possibly TRBD2 for D (6 bases). V lost 4 bases and J 0 bases, leaving 13 bases between the germline ends. Germline CDR1 reads SQVTM; CDR2 reads ANQGSEA. There are 14 residues in the CDR3. The CDR3, as DNA: TGCAGCGTTGTGCTAGCGCGAGCCTCCTACGAGCAGTACTTC. Protein product: CSVVLARASYEQYF.

This clonotype was observed many times. V and J are TRBV3-1 and TRBJ2-7; D possibly corresponds to TRBD1 (6 bases). This CDR3 contains 12 residues. With 5 bases removed from V and 5 bases from J, the gap between germline ends came to 10 bases. Per germline, CDR1 LGHDT and CDR2 YNNKEL (reference sequence). The CDR3 sequence: CASSKTGNEQYF. The CDR3 region has the DNA TGTGCCAGCAGCAAGACAGGTAACGAGCAGTACTTC.

This clonotype was seen ten or more times. The gene calls are TRBV6-1 and TRBJ2-2; D gene uncertain. Germline V CDR1 and CDR2: MNHNS, SASEGT. V lost 4 bases and J 9 bases, leaving 9 bases between the germline ends. CDR3 length: 12 residues. In DNA, the CDR3 is TGTGCCAGCAGTGTGGTCCTAAGGGAGCTGTTTTTT. Residues: CASSVVLRELFF.

To note about this clonotype: The junction does not match germline at one end; this may be a read error. CDR3: CAIGETGNDQPQHF. DNA of the CDR3: TGTGCCATCGGTGAGACCGGGAACGATCAGCCCCAGCATTTT. The V gene is TRBV10-3, the J gene TRBJ1-5; no reliable D call. The CDR3 sequence is 14 residues long. Germline V CDR1 and CDR2: ENHRY, SYGVKD.

This clonotype has a count of ten or more. V usage is TRBV9 and J usage is TRBJ2-1, with D possibly being TRBD2 (6 bases). This CDR3 spans 15 amino acids. V was pared by 7 bases and J by 8 bases, with 22 bases between. The germline V gene has CDR1 SGDLS and CDR2 YYNGEE. CDR3 amino acids: CASGENSGPGDEQFF. The CDR3 bases are TGTGCCAGCGGCGAGAATAGCGGCCCCGGTGATGAGCAGTTCTTC.

This clonotype was recorded many times. The chain combines TRBV6-1 with TRBJ2-3; D call uncertain. The CDR3 loop spans 15 amino acids. Per germline, CDR1 MNHNS and CDR2 SASEGT. V lost 0 bases to trimming and J lost 2 bases, with 9 bases between them. Written as DNA, the CDR3 is TGTGCCAGCAGTGAAGCGTTGAGACCCACAGATACGCAGTATTTT. Translation: CASSEALRPTDTQYF.

Points on this clonotype: Lacking the conserved final phenylalanine or tryptophan, this CDR3 likely reflects a read error. Because the CDR3's place on the DNA is in doubt, the DNA is left out and the CDR3 is given as listed by TCRdb. The J gene is TRBJ2-1, the V gene TRBV5-1; TRBD1, the table's D call, was not compared with the DNA. The CDR3 comprises 16 residues, both ends counted. Germline assignment: CDR1 SGHRS and CDR2 YFSETQ. CDR3 protein: CASSVGDGGGTGELFV.

In its sample, this clonotype was seen many times. J is TRBJ2-1 and V is TRBV28, with 8 nucleotides matching TRBD2. The CDR3 consists of 14 residues. Germline V CDR1 and CDR2: MDHEN, SYDVKM. Trimming removed 7 bases from V and 7 bases from J; junction bases left unmatched: 9. CDR3 sequence reads: CASNPRAGGNEQFF. The DNA of the CDR3 is TGTGCCAGCAATCCGCGGGCGGGAGGAAATGAGCAGTTCTTC.

This clonotype qualifies as medium-sized (0.01 to 0.1%). V is TRBV2 and J is TRBJ2-7, with D possibly being TRBD1 (7 bases). This CDR3 is 14 amino acids long. V shed 7 bases and J shed 6 bases, with 19 bases lying between them. The germline gives CDR1 SNHLY, CDR2 FYNNEI. This CDR3 is CASKPETGTVEQYF. The CDR3 DNA is TGTGCCAGCAAACCTGAGACAGGGACTGTCGAGCAGTACTTC. The whole variable domain, filled in from reference TRBV2 and TRBJ2-7, reads EPEVTQTPSHQVTQMGQEVILRCVPISNHLYFYWYRQILGQKVEFLVSFYNNEISEKSEIFDDQFSVERPDGSNFTLKIRSTKLEDSAMYFCASKPETGTVEQYFGPGTRLTVT.

This clonotype has a single count. The gene calls are TRBV7-9 and TRBJ2-7; the match to TRBD1 covers 10 bases. The CDR3 contains 16 residues. In germline, CDR1 is SEHNR, CDR2 FQNEAQ (reference sequence). V was clipped by 5 bases and J by 7 bases; unmatched bases: 14. The CDR3 region has the DNA TGTGCCAGCAGCCTACGGGACAGGGGTTCGACCGGGGAGCAGTACTTC. Amino acids: CASSLRDRGSTGEQYF.

On this clonotype: Given a much more abundant clone one base away, this may be a read error. This chain joins TRBV13 and TRBJ1-2; D gene unclear. The CDR3 consists of 15 residues. From germline, CDR1 is PRHDT and CDR2 FYEKMQ (reference sequence). CDR3 loop: CASSPRRRASYGYIF. CDR3 in DNA: TGTGCCAGCAGCCCCCGGAGAAGGGCAAGCTATGGCTACATCTTC. The full variable domain, in which reference TRBV13 and TRBJ1-2 provide the parts outside the CDR3, is AAGVIQSPRHLIKEKRETATLKCYPIPRHDTVYWYQQGPGQDPQFLISFYEKMQSDKGSIPDRFSAQQFSDYHSELNMSSLELGDSALYFCASSPRRRASYGYIFGSGTRLTVV.

The count of this clonotype is one. The CDR3 spells CASSELAGATQYF. The CDR3 DNA reads TGTGCCAGCAGTGAGCTAGCGGGAGCTACGCAGTATTTT. The genes are TRBV6-4 and TRBJ2-3; TRBD2 agrees at 10 bases. The CDR3 runs to 13 residues. CDR1 and CDR2 (germline): MRHNA, SNTAGT. V shed 3 bases, J shed 8 bases, and the junction held 2 bases outside the gene matches.

The chain joins TRBV5-4 to TRBJ1-6; a possible D gene is TRBD1 (5 bases). The germline V and J ends were trimmed by 4 bases and 4 bases, with 12 bases remaining between them. This CDR3 contains 15 residues. Per germline, CDR1 SGHNT and CDR2 YYREEE (reference sequence). The CDR3 DNA sequence: TGTGCCAGCAGCCCTGTGGGGCAGTATAATTCACCCCTCCACTTT. It translates to CASSPVGQYNSPLHF.

This clonotype showed up many times. This chain uses TRBV5-1 with TRBJ2-7; a weak D match, TRBD2 (6 bases). The V and J ends lost 5 bases and 6 bases respectively, with 21 bases between them. There are 15 residues in the CDR3. Per the germline V gene, CDR1 is SGHRS and CDR2 is YFSETQ. The chain's CDR3 is CASSRASGGRAEQYF. CDR3 in DNA: TGCGCCAGCAGTAGAGCGAGCGGAGGGCGGGCCGAGCAGTACTTC.

This clonotype showed up many times. The rearrangement uses TRBV28 and TRBJ1-2, with D hard to call. Germline V lookup: CDR1 MDHEN, CDR2 SYDVKM. The CDR3 has 14 residues. With 3 bases removed from V and 4 bases from J, the gap between germline ends came to 12 bases. CDR3 sequence (DNA): TGTGCCAGCAGTTTGTCGGCAGAGATCTATGGCTACACCTTC. As protein: CASSLSAEIYGYTF.

Ten or more counts support this clonotype. The rearrangement joins TRBV3-1 to TRBJ1-5; D is ambiguous. V dropped 0 bases and J dropped 9 bases, with 6 bases sitting between them. The germline V gene encodes CDR1 LGHDT and CDR2 YNNKEL (reference sequence). The CDR3 is 12 amino acids. This CDR3 is CASSQDPGPQHF. The CDR3 bases are TGTGCCAGCAGCCAAGATCCCGGGCCCCAGCATTTT.

In this sample, this clonotype turned up a few times. The chain employs TRBV29-1 and TRBJ2-1; D gene unclear. Trimming took 0 bases from V and 8 from J, leaving 14 bases between them. The V gene's germline CDR1 is SQVTM and CDR2 ANQGSEA. The CDR3 is 14 residues long. This chain's CDR3 is CSVEEAFPGDEQFF. The CDR3 region has the DNA TGCAGCGTTGAAGAGGCATTTCCCGGCGATGAGCAGTTCTTC.